This TCR beta chain was observed in a study of blood T cell repertoires in COVID-19. In the authors' methods: From reference gene primer amplification, estimates of nucleated cell counts were derived. Libraries were prepared by immunoSEQ multiplex PCR; TCRdb keeps only in-frame clonotypes and omits some of them. Clone size and the V and J calls come from that table; the DNA yielded D and trimming. This sample has about 160,000 clones, with approximately 87% found just once. This CDR3 is 17 amino acids long. The germline gives CDR1 SNHLY, CDR2 FYNNEI. V was pared by 3 bases and J by 2 bases, with 20 bases between.

The sequence was collected from a woman in her 70s with COVID-19, enrolled during active disease. The sample was peripheral blood. The chain recombines TRBV2 with TRBJ2-7, with a tentative D call TRBD1 (6 bases). CDR3 coding DNA: TGTGCCAGCAGTGACCCCCTTGAAGGGGGTTCGGCCTACGAGCAGTACTTC. This encodes CASSDPLEGGSAYEQYF.